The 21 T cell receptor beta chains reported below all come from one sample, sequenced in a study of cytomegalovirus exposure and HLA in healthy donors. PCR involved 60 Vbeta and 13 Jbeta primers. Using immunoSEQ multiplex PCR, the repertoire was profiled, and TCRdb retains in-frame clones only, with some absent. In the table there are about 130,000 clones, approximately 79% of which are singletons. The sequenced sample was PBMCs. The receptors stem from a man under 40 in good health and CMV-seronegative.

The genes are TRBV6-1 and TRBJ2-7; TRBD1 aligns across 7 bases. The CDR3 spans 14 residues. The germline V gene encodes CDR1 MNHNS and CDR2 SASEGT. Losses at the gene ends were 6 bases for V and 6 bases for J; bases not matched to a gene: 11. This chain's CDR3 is CASSPTGIFGEQYF. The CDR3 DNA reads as TGTGCCAGCAGCCCGACAGGGATATTCGGCGAGCAGTACTTC.

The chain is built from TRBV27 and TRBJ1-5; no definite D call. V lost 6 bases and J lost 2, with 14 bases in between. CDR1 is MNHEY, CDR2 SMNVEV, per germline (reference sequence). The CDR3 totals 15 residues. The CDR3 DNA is TGTGCCAGCAGCGACATCGGCTTGGGCAATCAGCCCCAGCATTTT. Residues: CASSDIGLGNQPQHF.

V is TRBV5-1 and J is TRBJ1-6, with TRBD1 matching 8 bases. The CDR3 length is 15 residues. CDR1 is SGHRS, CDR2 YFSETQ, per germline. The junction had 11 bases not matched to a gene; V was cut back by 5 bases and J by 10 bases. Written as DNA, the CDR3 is TGCGCCAGCAGTGGGGTACAGGGGGGCTTATCACCCCTCCACTTT. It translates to CASSGVQGGLSPLHF.

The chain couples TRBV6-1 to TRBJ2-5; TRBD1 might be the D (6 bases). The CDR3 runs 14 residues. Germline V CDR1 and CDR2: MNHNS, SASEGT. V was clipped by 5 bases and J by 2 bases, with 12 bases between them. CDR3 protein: CASSKPTGQETQYF. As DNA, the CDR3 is TGTGCCAGCAGTAAACCAACAGGGCAAGAGACCCAGTACTTC.

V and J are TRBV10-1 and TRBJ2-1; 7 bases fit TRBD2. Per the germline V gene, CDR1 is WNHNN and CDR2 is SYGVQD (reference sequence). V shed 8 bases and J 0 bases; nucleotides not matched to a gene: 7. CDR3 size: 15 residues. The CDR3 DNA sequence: TGCGCCAGCTCACGGGGGGTGGGCTCCTACAATGAGCAGTTCTTC. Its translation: CASSRGVGSYNEQFF.

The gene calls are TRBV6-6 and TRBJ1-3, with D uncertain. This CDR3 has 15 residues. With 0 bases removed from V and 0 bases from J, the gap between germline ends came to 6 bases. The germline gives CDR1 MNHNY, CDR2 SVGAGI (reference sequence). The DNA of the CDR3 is TGTGCCAGCAGTTACTCAGCTAGCTCTGGAAACACCATATATTTT. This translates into CASSYSASSGNTIYF.

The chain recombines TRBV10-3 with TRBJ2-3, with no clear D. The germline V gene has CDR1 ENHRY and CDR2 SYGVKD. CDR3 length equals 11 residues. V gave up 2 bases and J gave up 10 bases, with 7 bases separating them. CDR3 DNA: TGTGCCATCAGTGAGGATCAGGCGCAGTATTTT. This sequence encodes CAISEDQAQYF.

The CDR3, as DNA: TGTGCCAGCAGTTTGACCAGCGCGAACACCGGGGAGCTGTTTTTT. It translates to CASSLTSANTGELFF. This rearrangement joins TRBV28 to TRBJ2-2, with unresolved D. The CDR3 contains 15 residues. V was cut by 3 bases and J by 0 bases, with 8 bases left in between. Germline V gene data show CDR1 as MDHEN and CDR2 as SYDVKM.

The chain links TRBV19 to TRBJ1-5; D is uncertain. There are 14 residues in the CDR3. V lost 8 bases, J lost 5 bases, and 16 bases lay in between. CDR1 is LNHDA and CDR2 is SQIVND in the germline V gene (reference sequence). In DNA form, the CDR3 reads TGTGCCAGTTCTCACCCCCACGAGGATCAGCCCCAGCATTTT. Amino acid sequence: CASSHPHEDQPQHF.

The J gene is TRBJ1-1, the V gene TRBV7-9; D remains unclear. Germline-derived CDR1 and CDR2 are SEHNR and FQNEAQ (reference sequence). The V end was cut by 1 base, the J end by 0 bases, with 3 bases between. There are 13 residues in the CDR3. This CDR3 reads CASSLVVNTEAFF. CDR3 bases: TGTGCCAGCAGCTTAGTAGTGAACACTGAAGCTTTCTTT.

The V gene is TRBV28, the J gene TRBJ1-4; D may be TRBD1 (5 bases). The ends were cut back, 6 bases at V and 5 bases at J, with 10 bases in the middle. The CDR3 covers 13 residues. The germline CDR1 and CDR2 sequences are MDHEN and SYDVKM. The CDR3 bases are TGTGCCAGCAGAAGGGGTCGCAATGAAAAACTGTTTTTT. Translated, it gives CASRRGRNEKLFF. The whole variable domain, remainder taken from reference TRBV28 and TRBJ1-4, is DVKVTQSSRYLVKRTGEKVFLECVQDMDHENMFWYRQDPGLGLRLIYFSYDVKMKEKGDIPEGYSVSREKKERFSLILESASTNQTSMYLCASRRGRNEKLFFGSGTQLSVL.

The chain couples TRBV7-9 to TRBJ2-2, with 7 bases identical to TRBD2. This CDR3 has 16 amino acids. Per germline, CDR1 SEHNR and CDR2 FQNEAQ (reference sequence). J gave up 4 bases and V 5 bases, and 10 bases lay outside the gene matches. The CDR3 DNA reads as TGTGCCAGCAGCCGCGGACTAGGCGAACGCACCGGGGAGCTGTTTTTT. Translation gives CASSRGLGERTGELFF.

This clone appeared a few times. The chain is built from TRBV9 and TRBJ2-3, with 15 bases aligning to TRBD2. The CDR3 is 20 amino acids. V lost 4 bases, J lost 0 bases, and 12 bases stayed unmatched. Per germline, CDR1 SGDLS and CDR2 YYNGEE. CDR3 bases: TGTGCCAGCAGCACCCGGACTAGCGGGGGGGCCGGTTTCAGCACAGATACGCAGTATTTT. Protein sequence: CASSTRTSGGAGFSTDTQYF.

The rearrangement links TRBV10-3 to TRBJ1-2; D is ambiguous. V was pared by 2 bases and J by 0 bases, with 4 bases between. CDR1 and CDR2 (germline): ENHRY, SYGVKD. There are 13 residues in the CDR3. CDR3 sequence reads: CAISEPANYGYTF. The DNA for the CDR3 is TGTGCCATCAGTGAGCCGGCTAACTATGGCTACACCTTC.

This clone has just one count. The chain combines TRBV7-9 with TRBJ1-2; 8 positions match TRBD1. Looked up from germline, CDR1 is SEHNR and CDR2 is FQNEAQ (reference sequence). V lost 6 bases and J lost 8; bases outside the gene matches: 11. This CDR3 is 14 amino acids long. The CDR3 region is CASRPTGATSGYTF. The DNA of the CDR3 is TGTGCCAGCAGGCCGACAGGGGCGACAAGCGGCTACACCTTC.

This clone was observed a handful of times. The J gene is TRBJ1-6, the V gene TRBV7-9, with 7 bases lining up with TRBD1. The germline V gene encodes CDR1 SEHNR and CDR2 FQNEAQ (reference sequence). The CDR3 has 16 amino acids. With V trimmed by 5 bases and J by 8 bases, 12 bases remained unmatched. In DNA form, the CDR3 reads TGTGCCAGCAGCCCGACAGGGTATGGGCTCTATTCACCCCTCCACTTT. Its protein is CASSPTGYGLYSPLHF.

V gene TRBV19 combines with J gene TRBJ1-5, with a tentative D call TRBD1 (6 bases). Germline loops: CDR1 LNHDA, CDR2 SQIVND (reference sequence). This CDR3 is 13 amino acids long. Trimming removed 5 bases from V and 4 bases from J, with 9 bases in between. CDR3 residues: CASSAQGNQPQHF. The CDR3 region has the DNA TGTGCCAGTAGTGCACAGGGAAATCAGCCCCAGCATTTT.

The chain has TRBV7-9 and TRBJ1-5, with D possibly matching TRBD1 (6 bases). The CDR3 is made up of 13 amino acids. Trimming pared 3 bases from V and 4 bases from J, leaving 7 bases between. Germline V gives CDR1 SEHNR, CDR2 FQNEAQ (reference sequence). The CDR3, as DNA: TGTGCCAGCAGCTTGGACAGTAATCAGCCCCAGCATTTT. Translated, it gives CASSLDSNQPQHF.

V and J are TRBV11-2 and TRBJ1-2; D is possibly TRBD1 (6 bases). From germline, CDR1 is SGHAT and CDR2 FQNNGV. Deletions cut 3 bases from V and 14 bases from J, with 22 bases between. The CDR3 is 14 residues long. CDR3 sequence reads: CASSFGDFGGLETF. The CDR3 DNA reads TGTGCCAGCAGCTTTGGGGACTTCGGGGGGCTTGAAACCTTC. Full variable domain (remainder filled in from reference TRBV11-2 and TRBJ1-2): EAGVAQSPRYKIIEKRQSVAFWCNPISGHATLYWYQQILGQGPKLLIQFQNNGVVDDSQLPKDRFSAERLKGVDSTLKIQPAKLEDSAVYLCASSFGDFGGLETFGSGTRLTVV.

The CDR3 protein is CASSPSGVNTEAFF. The CDR3 DNA reads as TGTGCCAGCTCACCATCAGGGGTGAACACTGAAGCTTTCTTT. V is TRBV18 and J is TRBJ1-1; a weak D match, TRBD1 (6 bases). V lost 2 bases to trimming and J lost 0 bases, with 7 bases between them. The CDR3 runs 14 residues. Per the germline V gene, CDR1 is KGHSH and CDR2 is LQKENI.

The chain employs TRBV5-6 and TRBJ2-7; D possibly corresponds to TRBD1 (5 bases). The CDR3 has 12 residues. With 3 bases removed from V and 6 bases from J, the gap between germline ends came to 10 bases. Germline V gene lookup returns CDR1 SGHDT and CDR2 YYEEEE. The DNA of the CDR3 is TGTGCCAGCAGCTCAGGGAATCGCGAGCAGTACTTC. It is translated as CASSSGNREQYF. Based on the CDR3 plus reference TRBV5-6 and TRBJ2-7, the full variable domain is DAGVTQSPTHLIKTRGQQVTLRCSPKSGHDTVSWYQQALGQGPQFIFQYYEEEERQRGNFPDRFSGHQFPNYSSELNVNALLLGDSALYLCASSSGNREQYFGPGTRLTVT.